These T cell receptor beta chains were read from a single sample in a study of shared clonotypes between healthy human individuals. Profiling relied on immunoSEQ multiplex PCR, and the TCRdb table lists in-frame clones only, not all of them. The data hold millions of clones, with roughly 95% observed a single time. The sequenced material came from naive CD8+ T cells sorted from blood. The receptors derive from a man between 18 and 35 years old in good health. The conserved cysteine and the conserved F or W are not part of the CDR3 here. Fields, in order: J gene, V gene, D gene, CDR3 protein. The D gene is left open where the match is weak.

>TRBJ2-3|TRBV5-6|-
ASSLLSTDTQY
>TRBJ2-2|TRBV4-1|-
ASSKQGPGTGELF
>TRBJ2-7|TRBV9|-
ASSLMDKSSYEQY
>TRBJ1-5|TRBV7-9|-
ASSLGRNQPQH
>TRBJ2-1|TRBV5-1|-
ASRFGREGSEQF
>TRBJ2-2|TRBV13|-
ASSLMGNTGELF
>TRBJ2-1|TRBV9|-
ASSPGGLGQF
>TRBJ1-2|TRBV4-1|-
ASSQVGSSGYT
>TRBJ2-1|TRBV6-5|-
ASSYGVSSYNEQF
>TRBJ1-1|TRBV28|TRBD1
ASSFRAGGNTEAF